Included here is one T cell receptor (beta chain) sequence, with context. This clone's antigen is unknown. Per-nucleotide qualities are absent, and no much larger clonotype sits a single base away. TCRbeta CDR3 regions were amplified from genomic DNA using the immunoSEQ Assay, a bias-controlled multiplex PCR. For the original study's pipeline: Nucleated cell counts per sample were estimated from amplification of reference gene primers within the assay. Sequence reads were collapsed and filtered to measure the absolute abundance of every unique TCRbeta CDR3 rearrangement. Productive Simpson clonality was computed per sample as the square root of Simpson's diversity index over productive rearrangements. Imported from immuneACCESS, the table was reduced by TCRdb to in-frame sequences with V and J called. These copies leave out some clones; in studies compared against another copy, an unresolved V gene accounts for under half, and the cause of the remainder is not known. D and trimming come from the DNA, and the V and J calls and clone size come from that table. Across this sample there are about 210,000 clones, with about four fifths seen only once. About 7.8% of the sample comes from the top ten.

These data come from a study of blood T cell repertoires in COVID-19 (dated by TCRdb to about 2020). Turning to the overall study: Samples from collaborators originated in the United States, Italy and Spain and spanned both the acute and convalescent phases of COVID-19. The prospective study material was composed of cDNA or gDNA derived from T cells, B-cell-depleted T cells, or PBMCs. Subjects who had been exposed to COVID-19, were actively infected with it, or had recovered from it provided the deeply sampled blood TCRbeta repertoires that made up the dataset. The repertoires were made available in a free public database intended to serve as a resource for research on the immune response to SARS-CoV-2. Samples were obtained from the ongoing ImmuneRACE study (first 160 participants) and from some 1,300 subjects provided by 6 global collaborators. Nearly every sample came with metadata listing a de-identified subject ID, COVID-19 status, age in years and sex. Where HLA class I and class II types were available, the types were taken from metadata supplied by the sample provider, not from assay-based typing. The investigation overall reported the following: The quantity of clinical and demographic metadata differed by source and by participant and was supplied without curation.

At one collaborating source in Seattle, patients were enrolled during active infection and were followed longitudinally through the course of disease. Whole blood was collected in K2EDTA tubes by collaborating institutions according to the institutions' own protocols. For TCRbeta analysis, collaborators shipped samples in one of three forms: frozen whole blood, isolated PBMCs, or DNA extracted from either of those sample types. The receptor's source is a woman over 75 with COVID-19, enrolled during active disease. Sample: peripheral blood.

The nucleotide sequence is given as TGTGCCATCAGTGAGTCCCCAGGGGTTCAGCCCCAGCATTTT. Protein translation: CAISESPGVQPQHF. The sequence joins TRBV10-3 to TRBJ1-5, with a tentative D gene TRBD1 over 6 matching bases. The germline V gene sets CDR1 to ENHRY and CDR2 to SYGVKD. V loses 0 bases of germline sequence and J loses 6 bases, and the interval between the two ends is 9 bases. The CDR3 has 14 amino acids, counting the end cysteine and phenylalanine. Only the CDR3 part of the read is kept: 42 bases, read in frame from the first base.